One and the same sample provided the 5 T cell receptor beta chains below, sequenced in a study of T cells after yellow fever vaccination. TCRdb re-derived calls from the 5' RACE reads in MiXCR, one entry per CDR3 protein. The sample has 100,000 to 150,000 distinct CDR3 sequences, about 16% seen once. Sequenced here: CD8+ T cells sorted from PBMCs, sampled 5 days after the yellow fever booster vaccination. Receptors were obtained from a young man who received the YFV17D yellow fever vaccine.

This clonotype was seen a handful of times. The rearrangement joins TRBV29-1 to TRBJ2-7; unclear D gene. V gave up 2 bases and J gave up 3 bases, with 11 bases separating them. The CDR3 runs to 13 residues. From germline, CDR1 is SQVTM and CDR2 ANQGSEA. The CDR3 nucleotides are TGCAGCGTTGAACAAAGCACAGACTACGAGCAGTACTTC. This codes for CSVEQSTDYEQYF.

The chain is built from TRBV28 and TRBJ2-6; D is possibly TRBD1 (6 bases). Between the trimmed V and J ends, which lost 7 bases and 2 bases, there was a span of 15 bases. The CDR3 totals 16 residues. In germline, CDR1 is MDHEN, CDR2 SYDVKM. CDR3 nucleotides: TGTGCCAGCATCAAAACAGGGAGCGCTGGGGCCAACGTCCTGACTTTC. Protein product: CASIKTGSAGANVLTF.

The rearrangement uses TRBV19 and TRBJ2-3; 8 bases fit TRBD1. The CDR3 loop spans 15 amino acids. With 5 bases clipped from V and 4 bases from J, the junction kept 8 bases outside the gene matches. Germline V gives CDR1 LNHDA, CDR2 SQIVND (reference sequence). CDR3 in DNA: TGTGCCAGTAGTCCCACAGGGGGAAGGGCAGATACGCAGTATTTT. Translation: CASSPTGGRADTQYF.

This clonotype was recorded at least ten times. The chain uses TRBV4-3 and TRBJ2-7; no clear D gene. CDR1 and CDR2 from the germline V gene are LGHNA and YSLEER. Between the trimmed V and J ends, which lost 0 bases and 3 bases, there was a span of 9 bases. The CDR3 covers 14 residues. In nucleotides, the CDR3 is TGCGCCAGCAGCCAAGATCTTGGAGACTACGAGCAGTACTTC. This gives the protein CASSQDLGDYEQYF.

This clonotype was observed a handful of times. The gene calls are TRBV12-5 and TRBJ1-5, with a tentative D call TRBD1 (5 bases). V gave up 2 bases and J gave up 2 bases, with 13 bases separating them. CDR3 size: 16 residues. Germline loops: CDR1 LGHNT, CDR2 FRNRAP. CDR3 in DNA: TGTGCTAGTGGTTTGATGGGGCTCGAGGGCAATCAGCCCCAGCATTTT. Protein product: CASGLMGLEGNQPQHF.